The 20 T cell receptor beta chains presented below share a single source sample, sequenced in a study of T cell responses to AZD1222 COVID-19 vaccine. Some clones are missing from TCRdb's copy, which holds only in-frame ones; the method was immunoSEQ multiplex PCR. Here the sample spans around 130,000 clones, approximately 85% being singletons. The sample was peripheral blood, taken 28 days after the second AZD1222 dose. These receptors all stem from an adult who received the AZD1222 COVID-19 vaccine.

V usage is TRBV10-1 and J usage is TRBJ2-2; the match to TRBD2 covers 9 bases. The V gene end was trimmed by 5 bases and the J gene end by 4 bases; junction bases not matched to a gene: 5. Germline assignment: CDR1 WNHNN and CDR2 SYGVQD (reference sequence). The CDR3 is 15 amino acids. The chain's CDR3 is CASSPSGVGTGELFF. The DNA for the CDR3 is TGCGCCAGCAGTCCTAGCGGGGTGGGCACCGGGGAGCTGTTTTTT.

V gene TRBV5-4 combines with J gene TRBJ2-3; D is possibly TRBD2 (6 bases). V was trimmed by 0 bases and J by 0 bases, leaving 11 bases between them. The CDR3 loop spans 16 amino acids. Per the germline V gene, CDR1 is SGHNT and CDR2 is YYREEE (reference sequence). The CDR3 DNA sequence: TGTGCCAGCAGCTTGGCTGCGGGAACTAGCACAGATACGCAGTATTTT. It translates to CASSLAAGTSTDTQYF.

CDR3 loop: CASSGGEQFF. The CDR3, as DNA: TGTGCCAGCAGTGGAGGTGAGCAGTTCTTC. This chain connects TRBV2 to TRBJ2-1, with D unclear. This CDR3 has 10 amino acids. Deletions cut 4 bases from V and 9 bases from J, with 4 bases between. Looked up from germline, CDR1 is SNHLY and CDR2 is FYNNEI.

The V gene is TRBV7-3, the J gene TRBJ2-1, with a weak D call TRBD2 (5 bases). In germline, CDR1 is SGHTA, CDR2 FQGTGA. The CDR3 is 14 amino acids. The V gene lost 4 bases and the J gene lost 4 bases, with 11 bases spanning the gap. The CDR3 loop reads CASSSLGEYNEQFF. CDR3 nucleotide sequence: TGTGCCAGCAGCTCCCTCGGGGAGTACAATGAGCAGTTCTTC.

The V gene is TRBV2, the J gene TRBJ1-2; D not certain. The V gene's germline CDR1 is SNHLY and CDR2 FYNNEI. Trimming left V 2 bases short and J 4 bases short, with 8 bases between. The CDR3 is made up of 13 amino acids. CDR3 sequence (DNA): TGTGCCAGCAGTGAACCGGGGATCTATGGCTACACCTTC. This gives the protein CASSEPGIYGYTF.

This clone has only a few counts. This sequence joins TRBV27 and TRBJ2-7, with 7 bases identical to TRBD2. This CDR3 region has 13 residues. Trimming removed 6 bases from V and 7 bases from J; junction bases left unmatched: 9. Per the germline V gene, CDR1 is MNHEY and CDR2 is SMNVEV (reference sequence). CDR3 sequence reads: CASSRPGRGEQYF. Here the CDR3 DNA reads TGTGCCAGCAGCCGACCCGGGCGGGGGGAGCAGTACTTC.

The chain combines TRBV6-6 with TRBJ2-2, with 7 bases lining up with TRBD2. This CDR3 spans 19 amino acids. Trimming at V came to 5 bases and at J to 3 bases, leaving 18 bases not matched to a gene. CDR1 MNHNY and CDR2 SVGAGI come from the germline V gene (reference sequence). CDR3 sequence reads: CASSRTFQAGPADTGELFF. For the CDR3, the DNA is TGTGCCAGCAGTCGGACCTTCCAAGCGGGGCCGGCCGACACCGGGGAGCTGTTTTTT.

This chain joins TRBV28 and TRBJ2-5; no clear D. This CDR3 is built from 13 residues. V dropped 6 bases and J dropped 4 bases, with 12 bases sitting between them. Germline-derived CDR1 and CDR2 are MDHEN and SYDVKM. This CDR3 is CASSRPGLETQYF. CDR3 nucleotides: TGTGCCAGCAGCCGGCCGGGTCTAGAGACCCAGTACTTC.

The gene calls are TRBV6-5 and TRBJ1-1, with no clear D. The CDR3 length is 14 residues. CDR1 is MNHEY and CDR2 is SVGAGI in the germline V gene. V gave up 8 bases and J gave up 4 bases, with 17 bases separating them. The chain's CDR3 is CASWRTAEGTEAFF. Written as DNA, the CDR3 is TGTGCCAGCTGGCGGACGGCCGAGGGCACTGAAGCTTTCTTT.

The chain joins TRBV3-1 (or the pseudogene TRBV3-2) to TRBJ2-2; possibly TRBD1 for D (6 bases). From germline, CDR1 is LGHDT and CDR2 YNNKEL (reference sequence). The germline V and J ends were trimmed by 4 bases and 2 bases, with 11 bases remaining between them. The CDR3 is 15 residues long. CDR3 loop: CASSPRQANTGELFF. DNA of the CDR3: TGTGCCAGCAGCCCCCGACAGGCAAACACCGGGGAGCTGTTTTTT.

The rearrangement links TRBV3-1 (or the pseudogene TRBV3-2) to TRBJ1-3; D is unclear. The CDR3 is 14 amino acids. CDR1 LGHDT and CDR2 YNNKEL come from the germline V gene (reference sequence). The ends were cut back, 1 base at V and 2 bases at J, with 6 bases in the middle. This chain's CDR3 is CASSQVYPGNTIYF. The DNA of the CDR3 is TGTGCCAGCAGCCAAGTGTACCCTGGAAACACCATATATTTT.

The genes are TRBV6-1 and TRBJ1-5; D uncertain. Trimming cost V 1 base and J 2 bases, with 9 bases left between them. Germline CDR1 reads MNHNS; CDR2 reads SASEGT. The CDR3 totals 15 residues. The CDR3 reads CASSEEYGGNQPQHF. The CDR3 nucleotides read TGTGCCAGCAGTGAAGAATACGGGGGCAATCAGCCCCAGCATTTT.

This chain connects TRBV18 to TRBJ2-1, with 10 nucleotides matching TRBD2. V lost 5 bases, J lost 4 bases, and 11 bases stayed unmatched. The CDR3 consists of 17 residues. The germline V gene has CDR1 KGHSH and CDR2 LQKENI. CDR3 bases: TGTGCCAGCTCATCAACACTCAGCGGGGGGGGTTACAATGAGCAGTTCTTC. It specifies CASSSTLSGGGYNEQFF. The whole variable domain, remainder taken from reference TRBV18 and TRBJ2-1, is NAGVMQNPRHLVRRRGQEARLRCSPMKGHSHVYWYRQLPEEGLKFMVYLQKENIIDESGMPKERFSAEFPKEGPSILRIQQVVRGDSAAYFCASSSTLSGGGYNEQFFGPGTRLTVL.

CDR3 sequence reads: CASDGGRNTEAFF. The DNA for the CDR3 is TGTGCCAGCGACGGGGGCAGGAACACTGAAGCTTTCTTT. The chain couples TRBV6-6 to TRBJ1-1, with D tentatively TRBD1 (6 bases). Trimming shortened V by 8 bases and J by 1 base, and 11 bases separated the two germline ends. This CDR3 has 13 residues. The germline gives CDR1 MNHNY, CDR2 SVGAGI (reference sequence).

This clone was seen once. The chain employs TRBV5-6 and TRBJ2-3; 12 positions agree with TRBD2. The V and J ends lost 0 bases and 5 bases, in that order; junction bases with no gene match: 4. Germline CDR1 and CDR2: SGHDT and YYEEEE. This CDR3 is built from 16 residues. The CDR3 DNA is TGTGCCAGCAGCTTGGGACTAGCGGGAGAGGGAGATACGCAGTATTTT. Translation gives CASSLGLAGEGDTQYF.

This chain joins TRBV5-5 and TRBJ1-5; no firm D call. The V end lost 3 bases, the J end lost 5 bases, and 9 bases lay between the germline ends. This CDR3 is built from 13 residues. CDR1 and CDR2 from the germline V gene are SGHKS and YYEKEE (reference sequence). The CDR3 loop is CASSWDLDQPQHF. In DNA, the CDR3 is TGTGCCAGCAGCTGGGATTTAGATCAGCCCCAGCATTTT.

The genes are TRBV29-1 and TRBJ2-3; D might be TRBD1 or TRBD2, each matching 5 bases. Germline lookup yields CDR1 SQVTM and CDR2 ANQGSEA. The CDR3 extends over 14 amino acids. CDR3 sequence: CRASGRMGTDTQYF. The CDR3 DNA is TGCAGGGCTTCGGGACGGATGGGGACAGATACGCAGTATTTT.

V usage is TRBV4-3 and J usage is TRBJ1-3; 8 nucleotides line up with TRBD1. With 4 bases clipped from V and 3 bases from J, the junction kept 5 bases outside the gene matches. This CDR3 contains 15 residues. Germline CDR1 LGHNA, CDR2 YSLEER. CDR3 sequence: CASSRIQGVGNTIYF. The CDR3 DNA reads TGCGCCAGCAGCCGAATACAGGGGGTTGGAAACACCATATATTTT.

The rearrangement joins TRBV5-1 to TRBJ2-5; the match to TRBD2 covers 9 bases. V lost 5 bases, J lost 4 bases, and 6 bases stayed unmatched. This CDR3 contains 14 residues. The germline V gene encodes CDR1 SGHRS and CDR2 YFSETQ. The CDR3 is CASSSGTSRETQYF. The DNA of the CDR3 is TGCGCCAGCAGTTCCGGGACTAGCAGAGAGACCCAGTACTTC.

This clone has just one count. V and J are TRBV28 and TRBJ1-1; 7 bases match TRBD1. The V segment lost 7 bases and the J segment 5 bases; nucleotides outside the gene matches: 7. From germline, CDR1 is MDHEN and CDR2 SYDVKM. This CDR3 comprises 13 residues. The DNA for the CDR3 is TGTGCCAGCACTTCCACAGGGGAAACTGAAGCTTTCTTT. It yields the protein CASTSTGETEAFF.